This T cell receptor (beta chain) was recovered during a study of cytomegalovirus exposure and HLA in healthy donors. The germline gives CDR1 MNHEY, CDR2 SVGAGI. CDR3 length: 12 amino acids. V gave up 7 bases and J gave up 3 bases, with 9 bases separating them. Only in-frame clones appear in the TCRdb table, and some are missing; sequencing was by immunoSEQ multiplex PCR. The sample lists under 250,000 clones, around nine tenths seen once, with about 2.5% in the top ten. Broader study findings: Reports described diagnosis of cytomegalovirus status by the classifier as highly specific and sensitive.

As for this clone: Its antigen is still unknown.

Sequenced sample: PBMCs. The origin of this receptor is a young man in good health and CMV-seronegative. The chain recombines TRBV6-5 with TRBJ2-5; D gene uncertain. The CDR3 region has the DNA TGTGCCAGCATCTCTGAGGAAGAGACCCAGTACTTC. This gives the protein CASISEEETQYF.